This record concerns one TCR beta chain sequence. Its antigen is not identified. The assay was immunoSEQ multiplex PCR, and TCRdb's table has in-frame clones only and misses some. Here the sample spans tens of thousands of clones, approximately 65% being singletons. The time point was: week 47, end of study. Every vaccine dose comprised 300 ug of mutant IDH1 20-mer peptide plus topical imiquimod. New WHO grade 3 or 4 IDH1-mutant, ATRX-lost astrocytomas were present in all donors. The sample belongs to a study of a mutant IDH1 vaccine in newly diagnosed glioma. Study information: Before enrollment, the patients had been treated with radiotherapy alone, temozolomide alone, or both together. Most of them had received both. Study outcomes and limitations: Whatever changes occurred in top peripheral T cell clonotypes seemed unrelated to pseudoprogression.

CDR1 and CDR2 from the germline V gene are GTSNPN and SVGIG (reference sequence). The CDR3 runs to 13 residues. V lost 3 bases to trimming and J lost 3 bases; unmatched junction nucleotides: 4. V and J are TRBV30 and TRBJ2-7, with 8 bases that match TRBD1. The sequences come from peripheral blood mononuclear cells (PBMCs), collected from a glioma patient whose treatment included an IDH1 peptide vaccine. This clonotype was obtained from a man in his forties or fifties with glioma. Some clones in this sample may be carry-over from other donors' samples. Here the CDR3 reads CAWSRTGYYEQYF. CDR3 coding DNA: TGTGCCTGGAGCCGGACAGGGTACTACGAGCAGTACTTC. The whole variable domain, remainder taken from reference TRBV30 and TRBJ2-7, is SQTIHQWPATLVQPVGSPLSLECTVEGTSNPNLYWYRQAAGRGLQLLFYSVGIGQISSEVPQNLSASRPQDRQFILSSKKLLLSDSGFYLCAWSRTGYYEQYFGPGTRLTVT.